This TCR beta chain came from a study of cytomegalovirus exposure and HLA in healthy donors. Findings of the study overall: Certain indistinguishable V segments, among them TRBV6-2 and TRBV6-3, were excluded.

Comments on this clone: The antigen is not known.

Germline V gene data show CDR1 as MNHNY and CDR2 as SVGAGI (reference sequence). CDR3 length: 13 residues. V gave up 5 bases and J gave up 4 bases, with 11 bases separating them. It was with 60 Vbeta and 13 Jbeta primers that the PCR ran. The repertoire was sequenced with immunoSEQ multiplex PCR; TCRdb's copy has only in-frame clones and lacks some. Of 100,000 or so clones detected, around four fifths appear once; the ten largest clones hold around 2.6%. This TCR was recovered from a man aged 35 to 55 in good health and CMV-seronegative. The chain carries TRBV6-6 and TRBJ1-2; D call uncertain. The specimen sequenced was PBMCs. The CDR3 nucleotides are TGTGCCAGCAGTAACGACATAACCTATGGCTACACCTTC. Translated, it gives CASSNDITYGYTF.